These 7 T cell receptor beta chains share one sample of origin, sequenced in a study of CD8+ T cells in alopecia areata. RNA extraction was followed by reverse transcription into cDNA, which acted as the sequencing template. Sequenced by immunoSEQ multiplex PCR; TCRdb stores in-frame clones only, minus some. Among 100,000 to 150,000 clones listed, roughly 50% were seen once. Source material: NKG2D-low CD8+ T cells sorted from blood. These receptors all come from a human donor with alopecia areata.

The V gene is TRBV29-1, the J gene TRBJ2-7; D call uncertain. The V gene's germline CDR1 is SQVTM and CDR2 ANQGSEA. The V end was cut by 5 bases, the J end by 7 bases, with 15 bases between. The CDR3 has 12 residues. CDR3: CSVWVSYDEQYF. The CDR3 region has the DNA TGCAGCGTTTGGGTGAGCTACGATGAGCAGTACTTC.

This clone was counted only a few times. The gene calls are TRBV11-2 and TRBJ2-7, with 7 positions matching TRBD1. Trimming at V came to 1 base and at J to 6 bases, leaving 9 bases not matched to a gene. The CDR3 is 15 amino acids. The V gene's germline CDR1 is SGHAT and CDR2 FQNNGV. CDR3 loop: CASSLAFSDRAEQYF. The CDR3, as DNA: TGTGCCAGCAGCTTAGCCTTCTCAGACAGGGCCGAGCAGTACTTC.

The rearrangement uses TRBV29-1 and TRBJ2-3; D not resolved. Germline V gene lookup returns CDR1 SQVTM and CDR2 ANQGSEA. The CDR3 covers 12 residues. The V gene lost 3 bases and the J gene lost 4 bases, with 8 bases spanning the gap. The CDR3 region has the DNA TGCAGCGTTGAGGATCCCCCAGATACGCAGTATTTT. This sequence encodes CSVEDPPDTQYF.

This clone was picked up one time. The rearrangement uses TRBV29-1 and TRBJ1-1; unclear D gene. V was cut by 5 bases and J by 5 bases, with 9 bases left in between. CDR3 length equals 11 residues. Germline lookup yields CDR1 SQVTM and CDR2 ANQGSEA. The CDR3 spells CSVLGGTEAFF. The DNA for the CDR3 is TGCAGCGTTCTCGGAGGTACTGAAGCTTTCTTT.

Of note for this clone: Other nucleotide sequences in the sample specify the same CDR3. The chain carries TRBV27 and TRBJ1-5; possibly TRBD1 for D (5 bases). Germline CDR1 reads MNHEY; CDR2 reads SMNVEV (reference sequence). Trimming stripped 2 bases from V and 7 bases from J, with 9 bases between. CDR3 length: 13 amino acids. CDR3 DNA sequence: TGTGCCAGCAGTTTAAGGGGAGAACAGCCCCAGCATTTT. It specifies CASSLRGEQPQHF.

V and J are TRBV29-1 and TRBJ1-2, with TRBD1 identical over 9 bases. This CDR3 contains 11 residues. CDR1 is SQVTM and CDR2 is ANQGSEA in the germline V gene. V lost 7 bases, J lost 7 bases, and 4 bases stayed unmatched. The CDR3, as DNA: TGCAGCGCTCGGACAGGGGCTGGCTACACCTTC. Encoded protein: CSARTGAGYTF.

The chain couples TRBV29-1 to TRBJ2-2; perhaps TRBD1 as D (6 bases). Germline assignment: CDR1 SQVTM and CDR2 ANQGSEA. The CDR3 sequence is 13 residues long. V lost 5 bases, J lost 2 bases, and 9 bases lay in between. The CDR3 region is CSVLGGNTGELFF. CDR3 nucleotides: TGCAGCGTTCTAGGGGGAAACACCGGGGAGCTGTTTTTT.